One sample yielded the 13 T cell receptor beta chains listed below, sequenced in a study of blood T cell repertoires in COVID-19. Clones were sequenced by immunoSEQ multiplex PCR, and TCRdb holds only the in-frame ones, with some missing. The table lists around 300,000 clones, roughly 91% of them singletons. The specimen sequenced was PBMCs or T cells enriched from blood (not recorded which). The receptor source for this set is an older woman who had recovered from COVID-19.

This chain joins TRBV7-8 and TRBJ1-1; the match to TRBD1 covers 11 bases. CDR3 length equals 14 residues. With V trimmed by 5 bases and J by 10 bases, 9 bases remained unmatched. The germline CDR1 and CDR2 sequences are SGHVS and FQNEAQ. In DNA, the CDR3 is TGTGCCAGCAGCCCGGGACAGGGGGTTGGTGTAGCTTTCTTT. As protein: CASSPGQGVGVAFF.

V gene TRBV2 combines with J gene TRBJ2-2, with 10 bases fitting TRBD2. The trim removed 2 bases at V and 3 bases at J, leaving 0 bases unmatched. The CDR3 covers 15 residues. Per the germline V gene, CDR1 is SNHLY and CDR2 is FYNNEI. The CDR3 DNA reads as TGTGCCAGCAGTGAACTAGCGGGGGACACCGGGGAGCTGTTTTTT. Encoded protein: CASSELAGDTGELFF.

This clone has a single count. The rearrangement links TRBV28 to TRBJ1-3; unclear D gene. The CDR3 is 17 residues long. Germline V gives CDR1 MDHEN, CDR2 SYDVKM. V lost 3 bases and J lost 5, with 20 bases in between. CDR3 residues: CASSFASTLFGRNTIYF. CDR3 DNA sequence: TGTGCCAGCAGTTTCGCCTCTACTTTGTTCGGTCGAAACACCATATATTTT.

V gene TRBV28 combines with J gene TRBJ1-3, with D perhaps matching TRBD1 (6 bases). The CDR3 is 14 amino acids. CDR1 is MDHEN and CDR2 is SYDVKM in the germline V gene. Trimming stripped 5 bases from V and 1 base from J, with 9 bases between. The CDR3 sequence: CASSTGRSGNTIYF. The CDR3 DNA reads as TGTGCCAGCAGTACAGGGCGGTCTGGAAACACCATATATTTT.

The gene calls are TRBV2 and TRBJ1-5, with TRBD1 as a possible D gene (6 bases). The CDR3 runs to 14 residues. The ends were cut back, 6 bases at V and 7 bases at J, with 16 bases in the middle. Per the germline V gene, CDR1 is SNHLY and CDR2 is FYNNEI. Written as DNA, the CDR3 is TGTGCCAGCAGGGACACCTCACAGGGCCAGCCCCAGCATTTT. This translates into CASRDTSQGQPQHF. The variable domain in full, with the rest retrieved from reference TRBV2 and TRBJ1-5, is EPEVTQTPSHQVTQMGQEVILRCVPISNHLYFYWYRQILGQKVEFLVSFYNNEISEKSEIFDDQFSVERPDGSNFTLKIRSTKLEDSAMYFCASRDTSQGQPQHFGDGTRLSIL.

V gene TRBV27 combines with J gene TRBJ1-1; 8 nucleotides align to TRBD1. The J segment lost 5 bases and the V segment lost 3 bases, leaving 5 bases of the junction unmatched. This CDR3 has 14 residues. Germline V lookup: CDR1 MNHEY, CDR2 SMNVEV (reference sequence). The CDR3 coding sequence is TGTGCCAGCAGTTTGGACAGGGCAGAGACTGAAGCTTTCTTT. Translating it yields CASSLDRAETEAFF.

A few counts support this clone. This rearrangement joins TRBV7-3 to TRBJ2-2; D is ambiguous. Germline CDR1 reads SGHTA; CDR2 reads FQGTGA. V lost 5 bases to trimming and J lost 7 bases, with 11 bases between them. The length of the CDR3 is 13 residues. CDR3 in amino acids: CASSGHIRGELFF. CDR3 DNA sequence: TGTGCCAGCAGCGGCCACATCCGCGGGGAGCTGTTTTTT. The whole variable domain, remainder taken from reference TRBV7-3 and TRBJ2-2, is GAGVSQTPSNKVTEKGKYVELRCDPISGHTALYWYRQSLGQGPEFLIYFQGTGAADDSGLPNDRFFAVRPEGSVSTLKIQRTERGDSAVYLCASSGHIRGELFFGEGSRLTVL.

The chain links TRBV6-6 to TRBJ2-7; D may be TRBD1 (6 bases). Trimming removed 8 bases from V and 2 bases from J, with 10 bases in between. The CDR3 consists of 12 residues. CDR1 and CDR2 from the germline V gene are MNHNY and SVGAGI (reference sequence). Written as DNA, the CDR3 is TGTGCCAGCGCCCCAGGGGCCTACGAGCAGTACTTC. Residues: CASAPGAYEQYF.

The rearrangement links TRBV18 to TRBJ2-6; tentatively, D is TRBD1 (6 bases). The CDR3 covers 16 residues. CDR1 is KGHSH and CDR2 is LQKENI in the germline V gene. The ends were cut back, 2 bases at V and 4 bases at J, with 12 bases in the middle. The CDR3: CASSPLGALGANVLTF. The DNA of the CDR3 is TGTGCCAGCTCACCATTGGGGGCGCTCGGGGCCAACGTCCTGACTTTC.

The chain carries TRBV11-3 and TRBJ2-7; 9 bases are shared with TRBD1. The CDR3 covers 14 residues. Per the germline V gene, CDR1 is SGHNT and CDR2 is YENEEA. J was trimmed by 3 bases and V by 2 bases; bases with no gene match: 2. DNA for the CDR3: TGTGCCAGCAGCTTACTGGACAGGGGCTACGAGCAGTACTTC. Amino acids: CASSLLDRGYEQYF.

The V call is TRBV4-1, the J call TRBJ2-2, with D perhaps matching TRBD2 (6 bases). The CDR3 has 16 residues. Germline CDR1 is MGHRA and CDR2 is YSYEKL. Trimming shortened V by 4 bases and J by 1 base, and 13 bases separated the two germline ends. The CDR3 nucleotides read TGCGCCAGCAGCCCGCGCGGGACTCAGAACACCGGGGAGCTGTTTTTT. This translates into CASSPRGTQNTGELFF.

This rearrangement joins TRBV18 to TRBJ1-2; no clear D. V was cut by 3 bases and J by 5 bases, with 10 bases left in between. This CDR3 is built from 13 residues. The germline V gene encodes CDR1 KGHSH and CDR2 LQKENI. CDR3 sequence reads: CASSPETAYGYTF. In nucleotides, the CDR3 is TGTGCCAGCTCACCGGAAACAGCATATGGCTACACCTTC.

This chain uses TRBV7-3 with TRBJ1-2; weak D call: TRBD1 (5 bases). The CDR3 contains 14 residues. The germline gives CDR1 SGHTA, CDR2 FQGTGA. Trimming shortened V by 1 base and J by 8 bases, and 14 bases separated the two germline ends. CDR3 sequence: CASSLNPAGEGYTF. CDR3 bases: TGTGCCAGCAGCTTAAACCCAGCGGGGGAAGGCTACACCTTC.